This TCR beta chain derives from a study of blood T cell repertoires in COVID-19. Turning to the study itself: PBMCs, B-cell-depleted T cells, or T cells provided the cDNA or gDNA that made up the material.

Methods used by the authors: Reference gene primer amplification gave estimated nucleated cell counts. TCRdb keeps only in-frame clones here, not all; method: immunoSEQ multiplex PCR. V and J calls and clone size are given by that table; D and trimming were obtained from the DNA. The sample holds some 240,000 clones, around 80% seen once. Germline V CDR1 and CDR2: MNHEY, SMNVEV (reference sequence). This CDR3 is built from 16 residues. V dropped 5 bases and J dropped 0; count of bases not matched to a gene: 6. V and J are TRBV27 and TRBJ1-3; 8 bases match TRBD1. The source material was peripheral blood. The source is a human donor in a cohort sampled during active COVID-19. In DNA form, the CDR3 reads TGTGCCAGCAGTCCGGGACAGGCATTCTCTGGAAACACCATATATTTT. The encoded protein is CASSPGQAFSGNTIYF.